This T cell receptor beta chain is drawn from a study of monozygotic twins with inflammatory bowel disease. Study-wide findings and caveats: Clonotype overlap with others was lower in IBD patients than in healthy twins, a difference that was greatest with disease activity. Healthy co-twins exceeded IBD patients in TCRbeta diversity as measured by inverse Simpson.

The CDR3 has 21 amino acids. Looked up from germline, CDR1 is LGHNT and CDR2 is FRNRAP. Points on this clonotype: Its cognate antigen is unknown.

Using the 5' RACE reads, TCRdb records one entry per CDR3 protein without DNA. The sample spans more than 300,000 distinct CDR3 sequences; the ten largest clones claim around 2.6%. This receptor was obtained from a human donor with ulcerative colitis or Crohn's disease, or a healthy co-twin of an affected twin (not recorded which). V gene TRBV12-5 combines with J gene TRBJ2-3; TCRdb selects TRBD1, and the lack of DNA leaves this call unchecked. Sequenced material: blood. The CDR3 sequence: CASLVGLTQNRDPSNTDTQYF. Full variable domain (missing parts from reference TRBV12-5 and TRBJ2-3): DARVTQTPRHKVTEMGQEVTMRCQPILGHNTVFWYRQTMMQGLELLAYFRNRAPLDDSGMPKDRFSAEMPDATLATLKIQPSEPRDSAVYFCASLVGLTQNRDPSNTDTQYFGPGTRLTVL.